The TCR beta chain under discussion was sequenced for a study of T cell clonality in common variable immunodeficiency. Overall study findings and caveats: Shared TCRbeta clones were fewer between CVID subjects than controls.

The method was immunoSEQ multiplex PCR; TCRdb's version includes in-frame clones alone and lacks a portion of them. The data show 30,000 to 35,000 clones, with none appearing a single time. This CDR3 region has 15 residues. The V gene end was trimmed by 6 bases and the J gene end by 7 bases; junction bases not matched to a gene: 8. The V gene's germline CDR1 is SNHLY and CDR2 FYNNEI. Both groups were predominantly of Caucasian heritage. This clone was detected ten times or more. Its antigen is as yet unknown. The read terminates 3 residues ahead of where the CDR3 ends, so the germline J gene completes it.

J is TRBJ1-4 and V is TRBV2; TRBD1 agrees at 10 bases. This sequence originates from a person aged 18 to 75 in good health. The sample taken for sequencing was peripheral blood mononuclear cells. The part of the CDR3 DNA that was read is TGTGCCAGCAGCGACTCCGGGACAGGGGTTGAAAAA. Its protein is CASSDSGTGVEK. The whole CDR3 protein is CASSDSGTGVEKLFF.